This T cell receptor beta chain was profiled in a study of T cells in Graves' hyperthyroidism and ophthalmopathy. Many counts were recorded for this clonotype. At least 3 on the Clinical Activity Score was recorded for ophthalmopathy patients, who also had NOSPECS grade at least 4 and duration under 3 months. The authors obtained PBMCs from roughly 10 ml of fresh peripheral blood. TCR beta CDR3 regions were amplified from RNA. The primer set for the first-round RT-PCR of the TCR CDR3 was HTBI. TCRdb re-called the multiplex PCR reads with MiXCR, one entry per CDR3 protein. In the table there are more than 500,000 distinct CDR3 sequences, roughly 16% of which are singletons. Trimming pared 5 bases from V and 6 bases from J, leaving 9 bases between. The CDR3 length is 12 residues.

Sequencing was done on a sample of blood. The sequence came from a woman aged 25 to 39 with Graves' ophthalmopathy. This chain uses TRBV12-3 or TRBV12-4 with TRBJ2-3, with D unresolved. CDR3: CASSVPPDTQYF. CDR3 nucleotides: TGTGCCAGCAGTGTCCCCCCCGATACGCAGTATTTT.